The text below deals with one T cell receptor (beta chain). Its antigen is undetermined. This record comes from a study of cytomegalovirus exposure and HLA in healthy donors. Regarding the study as a whole: A later analysis associated 16,951 TCR beta sequences with HLA alleles at a 0.05 false discovery rate. Reportedly, diagnosis of cytomegalovirus status by the classifier showed high specificity and sensitivity.

With 0 bases clipped from V and 0 bases from J, the junction kept 6 bases outside the gene matches. Germline lookup yields CDR1 SGDLS and CDR2 YYNGEE. The CDR3 is 18 amino acids. Both 60 Vbeta primers and 13 Jbeta primers went into the PCR. Sequenced by immunoSEQ multiplex PCR; TCRdb stores in-frame clones only, minus some. The table has around 83,000 clones, roughly 78% seen once. The sequencing input was PBMCs. This rearrangement joins TRBV9 to TRBJ2-1, with 10 bases fitting TRBD2. The sequence was obtained from a male donor in good health and CMV-seropositive. Here the CDR3 reads CASSVGLAGKLSYNEQFF. Here the CDR3 DNA reads TGTGCCAGCAGCGTAGGACTAGCGGGCAAACTCTCCTACAATGAGCAGTTCTTC.